This paragraph reports one T cell receptor (beta chain). No cognate antigen has been identified for it. Within one base of it there is no much larger clone, and no base qualities were kept. Whole blood was collected in K2EDTA tubes by collaborating institutions according to the institutions' own protocols. Collaborator samples were shipped for TCRbeta analysis as frozen whole blood, isolated PBMCs, or DNA extracted from either sample type. These data come from a study of blood T cell repertoires in COVID-19 (dated by TCRdb to 2018 to 2021). Background on the whole study: The collaborator samples originated in the United States, Italy and Spain and spanned the acute and convalescent phases of COVID-19. The prospective study material was composed of cDNA or gDNA derived from T cells, B-cell-depleted T cells, or PBMCs. Deeply sampled blood TCRbeta repertoires from subjects exposed to, actively infected with, or recovered from COVID-19 were included in the dataset. A freely available public database, intended as a resource for researchers studying the immune response to SARS-CoV-2, is where the repertoires were released. The samples were drawn from two sources: the first 160 participants of the ongoing ImmuneRACE study, and over 950 subjects contributed by 6 global collaborators. Nearly every sample came with metadata listing a de-identified subject ID, COVID-19 status, age in years and sex. Where HLA class I and class II types were available, the types were taken from metadata supplied by the sample provider, not from assay-based typing.

The immunoSEQ Assay, a bias-controlled multiplex PCR, was used to amplify TCRbeta CDR3 regions from genomic DNA. As for the authors' bioinformatics: The number of nucleated cells in each sample was estimated by amplification of reference gene primers within the assay. Sequence reads were collapsed and filtered to measure the absolute abundance of every unique TCRbeta CDR3 rearrangement. Productive Simpson clonality was computed per sample as the square root of Simpson's diversity index over productive rearrangements. The clones in this table, taken by TCRdb from immuneACCESS, are in-frame only. Not every clone is retained; where verified, under half of the shortfall comes from an unresolved V gene, and the cause of the rest is unknown. The DNA gave D and trimming, while V, J and clone size come from that table. Recorded for this sample are roughly 90,000 clones; over 75% of them occurred a single time. Of the sample, about 17% falls within the top ten clones.

Measured from the cysteine to the phenylalanine, the CDR3 is 19 residues long. The CDR3 DNA has 57 bases and is translated from base 1. Sequences MNHEY (CDR1) and SVGEGT (CDR2) are obtained from the germline V gene. Ends trimmed: V by 2 bases, J by 0 bases; bases unmatched to a gene: 8. Overall study results and their limits: How much clinical and demographic metadata was included differed by source and by participant, and the metadata was provided uncurated.

The material sequenced was peripheral blood. The rearranged chain carries TRBV6-2 or TRBV6-3 and TRBJ2-3, and TRBD2 matches 13 of the central bases. The origin of this receptor is a woman aged 80 or over with active or convalescent COVID-19. The bases are TGTGCCAGCAGTTACCCGGGACTAGCGGGGACTATTAGCACAGATACGCAGTATTTT. Protein translation: CASSYPGLAGTISTDTQYF.